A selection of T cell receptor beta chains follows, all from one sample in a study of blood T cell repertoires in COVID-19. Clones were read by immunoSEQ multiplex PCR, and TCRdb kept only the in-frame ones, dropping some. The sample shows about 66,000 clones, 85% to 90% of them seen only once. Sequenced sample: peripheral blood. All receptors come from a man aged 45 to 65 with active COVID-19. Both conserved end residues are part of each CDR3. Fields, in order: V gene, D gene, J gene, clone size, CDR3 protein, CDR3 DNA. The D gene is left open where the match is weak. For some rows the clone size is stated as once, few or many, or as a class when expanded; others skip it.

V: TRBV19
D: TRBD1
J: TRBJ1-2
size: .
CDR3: CASSIGTGNYGYTF
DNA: TGTGCCAGTAGTATCGGGACAGGGAACTATGGCTACACCTTC

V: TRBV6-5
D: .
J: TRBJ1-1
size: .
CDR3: CASRGIQGTDTEAFF
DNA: TGTGCCAGCAGAGGTATACAGGGAACGGACACTGAAGCTTTCTTT

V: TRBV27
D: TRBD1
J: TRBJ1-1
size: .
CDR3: CASSVDRGGTEAFF
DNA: TGTGCCAGCAGTGTAGACAGGGGAGGGACTGAAGCTTTCTTT

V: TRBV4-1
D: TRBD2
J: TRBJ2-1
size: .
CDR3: CASSPQTSGLSYNEQFF
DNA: TGCGCCAGCAGCCCGCAGACTAGCGGACTTTCCTACAATGAGCAGTTCTTC

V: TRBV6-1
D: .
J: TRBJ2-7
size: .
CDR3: CASSEGSFARDFF
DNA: TGTGCCAGCAGTGAAGGGTCTTTTGCTCGGGACTTTTTC

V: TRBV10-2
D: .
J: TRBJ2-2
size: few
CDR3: CASSEAGRTGELFF
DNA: TGCGCCAGCAGTGAGGCAGGGCGGACCGGGGAGCTGTTTTTT

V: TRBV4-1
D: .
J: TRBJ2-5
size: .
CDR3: CASSPFPDRQSETQYF
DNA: TGCGCCAGCAGCCCCTTCCCCGACAGGCAGTCAGAGACCCAGTACTTC

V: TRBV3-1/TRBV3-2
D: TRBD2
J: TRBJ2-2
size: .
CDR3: CASSLLAGGPGGELFF
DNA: TGTGCCAGCAGCTTACTAGCGGGGGGGCCTGGCGGGGAGCTGTTTTTT

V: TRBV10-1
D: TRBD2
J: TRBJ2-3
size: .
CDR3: CASSSGSPDTQYF
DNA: TGCGCCAGCAGTAGCGGGAGTCCAGATACGCAGTATTTT

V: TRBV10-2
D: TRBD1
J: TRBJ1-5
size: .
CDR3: CASSAADRGNNQPQHF
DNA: TGCGCCAGCAGTGCGGCGGACAGGGGTAACAATCAGCCCCAGCATTTT

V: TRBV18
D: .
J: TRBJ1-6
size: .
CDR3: CASSPSQGRNSPLHF
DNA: TGTGCCAGCTCACCATCACAGGGTCGGAATTCACCCCTCCACTTT

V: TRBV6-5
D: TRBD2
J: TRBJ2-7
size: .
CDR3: CASSYGTTLSYEQYF
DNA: TGTGCCAGCAGTTACGGGACTACACTCTCCTACGAGCAGTACTTC

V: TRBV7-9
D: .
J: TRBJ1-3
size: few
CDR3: CASSPGSSGNTIYF
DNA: TGTGCCAGCAGCCCGGGGAGCTCTGGAAACACCATATATTTT

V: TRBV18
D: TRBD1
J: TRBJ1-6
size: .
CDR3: CASSGGQNSPLHF
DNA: TGTGCCAGCTCAGGGGGACAGAATTCACCCCTCCACTTT

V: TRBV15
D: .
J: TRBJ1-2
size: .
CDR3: CATSRSRTGGGQGYTF
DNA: TGTGCCACCAGCAGATCGCGCACAGGCGGGGGCCAGGGCTACACCTTC

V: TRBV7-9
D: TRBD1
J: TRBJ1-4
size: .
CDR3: CASSFDGQATNEKLFF
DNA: TGTGCCAGCAGCTTTGACGGACAGGCAACTAATGAAAAACTGTTTTTT

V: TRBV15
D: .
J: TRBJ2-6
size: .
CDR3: CATSNSDSGANVLTF
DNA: TGTGCCACCAGCAACAGTGACTCTGGGGCCAACGTCCTGACTTTC

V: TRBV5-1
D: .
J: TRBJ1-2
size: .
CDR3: CASSLATGTNYGYTF
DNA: TGCGCCAGCAGCTTGGCGACAGGAACTAACTATGGCTACACCTTC

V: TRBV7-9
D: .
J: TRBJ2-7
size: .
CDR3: CASSLGGGYEQYF
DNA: TGTGCCAGCAGCCTAGGAGGGGGCTACGAGCAGTACTTC

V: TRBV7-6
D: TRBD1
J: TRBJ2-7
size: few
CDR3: CASSLGGTGLDEQYF
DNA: TGTGCCAGCAGCTTAGGGGGGACAGGGCTCGACGAGCAGTACTTC

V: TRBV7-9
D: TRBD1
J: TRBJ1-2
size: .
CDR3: CASSDSGGMDYGYTF
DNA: TGTGCCAGCAGCGACTCAGGGGGCATGGACTATGGCTACACCTTC

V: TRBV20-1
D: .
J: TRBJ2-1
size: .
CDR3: CSASGQNEQFF
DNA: TGCAGTGCTAGTGGCCAGAATGAGCAGTTCTTC

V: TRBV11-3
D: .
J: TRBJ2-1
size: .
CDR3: CASSPGGLVNEQFF
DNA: TGTGCCAGCAGCCCCGGGGGGCTAGTTAATGAGCAGTTCTTC

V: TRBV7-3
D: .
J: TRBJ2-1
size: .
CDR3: CASSLLQGSYNEQFF
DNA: TGTGCCAGCAGCTTACTACAGGGTTCCTACAATGAGCAGTTCTTC

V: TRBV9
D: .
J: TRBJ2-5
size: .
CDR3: CASSVASQETQYF
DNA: TGTGCCAGCAGCGTAGCCAGCCAAGAGACCCAGTACTTC

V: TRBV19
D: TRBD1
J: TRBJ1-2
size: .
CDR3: CASSRQGADGYTF
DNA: TGTGCCAGTAGTAGACAGGGGGCGGACGGCTACACCTTC

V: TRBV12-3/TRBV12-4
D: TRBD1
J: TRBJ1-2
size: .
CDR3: CASSRTGYGYTF
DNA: TGTGCCAGCAGTAGGACAGGATATGGCTACACCTTC

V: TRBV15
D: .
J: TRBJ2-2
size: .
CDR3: CATSRDRYGELFF
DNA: TGTGCCACCAGCAGAGATCGGTACGGGGAGCTGTTTTTT

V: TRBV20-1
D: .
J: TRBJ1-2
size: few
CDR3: CSTTDNYGYTF
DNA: TGCAGTACAACAGATAACTATGGCTACACCTTC

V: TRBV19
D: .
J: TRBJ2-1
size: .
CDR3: CASSIVGSGTYNEQFF
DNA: TGTGCCAGTAGTATAGTGGGTAGCGGTACCTACAATGAGCAGTTCTTC

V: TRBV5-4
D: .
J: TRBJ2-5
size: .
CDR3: CASSVGQQETQYF
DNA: TGTGCCAGCAGCGTTGGACAACAAGAGACCCAGTACTTC

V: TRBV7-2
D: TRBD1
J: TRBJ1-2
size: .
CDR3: CASSSRQGAGYGYTF
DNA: TGTGCCAGCAGCTCCCGACAGGGGGCAGGGTATGGCTACACCTTC

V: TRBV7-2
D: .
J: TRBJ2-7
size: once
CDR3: CASSGRMLQQYF
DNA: TGTGCCAGCAGCGGTAGAATGCTCCAGCAGTACTTC

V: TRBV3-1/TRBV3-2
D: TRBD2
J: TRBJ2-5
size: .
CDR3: CASSQDRKTSGGETQYF
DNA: TGTGCCAGCAGCCAAGATCGGAAGACTAGCGGAGGAGAGACCCAGTACTTC

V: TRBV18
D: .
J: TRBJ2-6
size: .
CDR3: CASSPRQSSGANVLTF
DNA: TGTGCCAGCTCACCCCGACAGAGCTCTGGGGCCAACGTCCTGACTTTC